The next 32 T cell receptor beta chains were all read from a single sample in a study of cytomegalovirus exposure and HLA in healthy donors. This PCR relied on a set of 60 Vbeta primers and 13 Jbeta primers. Repertoires were generated with immunoSEQ multiplex PCR, while TCRdb's copy carries only in-frame clones and drops some. The sample consists of some 200,000 clones, 80% to 85% of them appearing once. Sequences were obtained from PBMCs. Receptor source: a woman in her fifties or sixties in good health and CMV-seropositive.

The genes are TRBV7-6 and TRBJ2-7, with 7 bases aligning to TRBD2. V lost 1 base and J lost 4; bases outside the gene matches: 13. This CDR3 has 17 amino acids. From germline, CDR1 is SGHVS and CDR2 FNYEAQ. The CDR3 is CASSLGRLREGRYEQYF. The CDR3 bases are TGTGCCAGCAGCTTAGGGCGCTTAAGGGAGGGCCGTTACGAGCAGTACTTC.

This chain joins TRBV7-9 and TRBJ2-5, with TRBD1 as a possible D gene (6 bases). The germline CDR1 and CDR2 sequences are SEHNR and FQNEAQ (reference sequence). Trimming removed 5 bases from V and 4 bases from J, with 17 bases in between. The CDR3 totals 15 residues. CDR3 bases: TGTGCCAGCAGCCCACTCGGGACATTCGGAGAGACCCAGTACTTC. This codes for CASSPLGTFGETQYF.

The V and J genes are TRBV6-1 and TRBJ1-1, with 12 bases lining up with TRBD1. The CDR3 sequence is 16 residues long. Germline loops: CDR1 MNHNS, CDR2 SASEGT. The junction had 12 bases not matched to a gene; V was cut back by 2 bases and J by 11 bases. The CDR3 sequence: CASSEPYRDRGRWAFF. The CDR3 coding sequence is TGTGCCAGCAGTGAACCATACCGGGACAGGGGGCGATGGGCTTTCTTT.

The rearrangement links TRBV27 to TRBJ2-3; 11 bases fit TRBD2. Germline V gives CDR1 MNHEY, CDR2 SMNVEV (reference sequence). The CDR3 is made up of 16 amino acids. V lost 5 bases and J lost 3; bases outside the gene matches: 7. CDR3 sequence: CASSALLAGGTDTQYF. CDR3 nucleotide sequence: TGTGCCAGCAGTGCCTTGCTAGCGGGGGGTACAGATACGCAGTATTTT.

The chain couples TRBV6-5 to TRBJ2-5; 8 positions agree with TRBD1. The J call could be wrong; TRBJ2-7 is a better fit for the DNA end. Germline V gene sequence: CDR1 MNHEY, CDR2 SVGAGI. The CDR3 loop spans 16 amino acids. Here the CDR3 reads CASSYRGTGKSYEQYF. CDR3 nucleotide sequence: TGTGCCAGCAGTTACCGAGGGACAGGAAAGTCCTACGAGCAGTACTTC.

Concerning this clone itself: A junction boundary mismatches the germline segment, possibly from a read error. The chain carries TRBV7-2 and TRBJ2-6; D possibly corresponds to TRBD1 (6 bases). CDR3 length equals 19 residues. Germline-derived CDR1 and CDR2 are SGHTA and FQGNSA. The CDR3 DNA is TGTGCCAGCAGCTTAGTAGGCAGGGGCCCCCCCTCTGGGGCCAACGGCCTGACTTTC. This encodes CASSLVGRGPPSGANGLTF.

This chain links TRBV5-1 with TRBJ2-7; 9 bases map to TRBD1. There are 14 residues in the CDR3. The V gene end was trimmed by 4 bases and the J gene end by 3 bases; junction bases not matched to a gene: 5. Germline CDR1 SGHRS, CDR2 YFSETQ. CDR3 coding DNA: TGCGCCAGCAGCAGGGACAGGGAGTACTACGAGCAGTACTTC. Amino acids: CASSRDREYYEQYF.

This clone was found a few times. This rearrangement joins TRBV28 to TRBJ1-1; D is ambiguous. Trimming removed 7 bases from V and 2 bases from J, with 8 bases in between. Germline assignment: CDR1 MDHEN and CDR2 SYDVKM. CDR3 size: 12 residues. The CDR3 bases are TGTGCCAGCAAACTAGGAAACACTGAAGCTTTCTTT. Protein sequence: CASKLGNTEAFF.

This chain uses TRBV6-5 with TRBJ1-3; a possible D gene is TRBD1 (5 bases). V was pared by 0 bases and J by 2 bases, with 11 bases between. This CDR3 is built from 16 residues. Germline V gene lookup returns CDR1 MNHEY and CDR2 SVGAGI. CDR3 residues: CASSYSGRAAGNTIYF. DNA for the CDR3: TGTGCCAGCAGTTACTCGGGCAGGGCCGCTGGAAACACCATATATTTT.

CDR3 protein: CASSLTLPGANVLTF. CDR3 DNA sequence: TGTGCCAGCAGCTTAACCCTACCTGGGGCCAACGTCCTGACTTTC. The chain recombines TRBV11-2 with TRBJ2-6; D unresolved. Trimming took off 2 bases at V and 2 bases at J, with 7 bases between the two ends. This CDR3 contains 15 residues. CDR1 and CDR2 (germline): SGHAT, FQNNGV.

Here the CDR3 reads CASSGGEAFF. CDR3 coding DNA: TGTGCCTCGTCCGGGGGGGAAGCTTTCTTT. The chain uses TRBV30 and TRBJ1-1; a weak D match, TRBD1 (5 bases). Trimming cost V 7 bases and J 8 bases, with 11 bases left between them. The CDR3 is 10 residues long. The germline V gene has CDR1 GTSNPN and CDR2 SVGIG (reference sequence).

The J gene is TRBJ2-1, the V gene TRBV7-2; TRBD2 aligns across 8 bases. The CDR3 runs to 15 residues. The germline gives CDR1 SGHTA, CDR2 FQGNSA. The V and J ends lost 3 bases and 7 bases, in that order; junction bases with no gene match: 8. CDR3 residues: CASSFRGGGKNEQFF. Here the CDR3 DNA reads TGTGCCAGCAGCTTCCGGGGGGGCGGGAAAAATGAGCAGTTCTTC.

This chain uses TRBV9 with TRBJ2-1; 8 bases are a match to TRBD2. Germline values: CDR1 SGDLS, CDR2 YYNGEE. This CDR3 has 15 amino acids. Losses at the gene ends were 6 bases for V and 5 bases for J; bases not matched to a gene: 10. CDR3 residues: CASTRTSRHDNEQFF. Written as DNA, the CDR3 is TGTGCCAGCACCCGGACTAGCCGACATGACAATGAGCAGTTCTTC.

This chain links TRBV5-4 with TRBJ2-1; the D gene is possibly TRBD1 (6 bases). V was shortened by 4 bases and J by 5 bases, with 13 bases between the two germline ends. Germline assignment: CDR1 SGHNT and CDR2 YYREEE (reference sequence). This CDR3 region has 14 residues. The CDR3 region is CASSPGQNDNEQFF. As DNA, the CDR3 is TGTGCCAGCAGCCCCGGACAGAATGACAATGAGCAGTTCTTC.

V is TRBV6-5 and J is TRBJ1-2, with TRBD1 matching 8 bases. V dropped 7 bases and J dropped 7; count of bases not matched to a gene: 14. The germline V gene encodes CDR1 MNHEY and CDR2 SVGAGI. This CDR3 contains 15 residues. CDR3 loop: CASTSVQGAIGGYTF. The DNA for the CDR3 is TGTGCCAGCACCTCCGTCCAGGGGGCAATAGGTGGCTACACCTTC.

The chain links TRBV7-8 to TRBJ2-7; tentative D call: TRBD1 (7 bases). This CDR3 is built from 17 residues. The germline CDR1 and CDR2 sequences are SGHVS and FQNEAQ. Trimming took 1 base from V and 0 from J, leaving 16 bases between them. The CDR3 reads CASSLVWGGTDSYEQYF. The CDR3 DNA reads as TGTGCCAGCAGCTTAGTTTGGGGCGGGACAGACTCCTACGAGCAGTACTTC.

J is TRBJ2-1 and V is TRBV19, with 8 bases identical to TRBD2. The germline V gene encodes CDR1 LNHDA and CDR2 SQIVND (reference sequence). This CDR3 spans 15 amino acids. V lost 1 base to trimming and J lost 1 base; unmatched junction nucleotides: 0. CDR3 sequence (DNA): TGTGCCAGTAGTATAGCGGGAGGGTCCTACAATGAGCAGTTCTTC. Encoded protein: CASSIAGGSYNEQFF.

The chain combines TRBV14 with TRBJ1-3; no clear D. V lost 0 bases and J lost 0, with 6 bases in between. The length of the CDR3 is 15 residues. The germline V gene encodes CDR1 SGHDN and CDR2 FVKESK. Here the CDR3 reads CASSQEWLSGNTIYF. The CDR3 DNA is TGTGCCAGCAGCCAAGAGTGGCTCTCTGGAAACACCATATATTTT. The whole variable domain, remainder taken from reference TRBV14 and TRBJ1-3, is EAGVTQFPSHSVIEKGQTVTLRCDPISGHDNLYWYRRVMGKEIKFLLHFVKESKQDESGMPNNRFLAERTGGTYSTLKVQPAELEDSGVYFCASSQEWLSGNTIYFGEGSWLTVV.

The chain couples TRBV2 to TRBJ1-6, with 9 bases that match TRBD1. With 5 bases clipped from V and 7 bases from J, the junction kept 9 bases outside the gene matches. This CDR3 contains 16 residues. CDR1 SNHLY and CDR2 FYNNEI come from the germline V gene. In DNA, the CDR3 is TGTGCCAGCAGTTTAGACGGGACAGGGCTAAATTCACCCCTCCACTTT. It codes for CASSLDGTGLNSPLHF. Full variable domain (outside the CDR3, taken from reference TRBV2 and TRBJ1-6): EPEVTQTPSHQVTQMGQEVILRCVPISNHLYFYWYRQILGQKVEFLVSFYNNEISEKSEIFDDQFSVERPDGSNFTLKIRSTKLEDSAMYFCASSLDGTGLNSPLHFGNGTRLTVT.

The chain links TRBV4-1 to TRBJ1-2; TRBD1 is a possible D gene (5 bases). The CDR3 is 14 residues long. Germline V lookup: CDR1 MGHRA, CDR2 YSYEKL. The ends were cut back, 4 bases at V and 6 bases at J, with 15 bases in the middle. CDR3: CASSRRDSGDGYTF. The CDR3 bases are TGCGCCAGCAGCCGACGGGACTCGGGGGATGGCTACACCTTC.

The V gene is TRBV6-5, the J gene TRBJ2-7; the D gene is possibly TRBD2 (5 bases). CDR1 is MNHEY, CDR2 SVGAGI, per germline. Trimming pared 0 bases from V and 3 bases from J, leaving 12 bases between. The CDR3 has 15 residues. The CDR3 is CASSYSRGPGYEQYF. CDR3 nucleotides: TGTGCCAGCAGTTACTCGAGAGGGCCAGGCTACGAGCAGTACTTC.

Only a few counts were recorded for this clone. CDR3 DNA: TGTGCCACGTGGGGCCCCCTTTCACTCCAGCCCCAGCATTTT. Its translation: CATWGPLSLQPQHF. The rearrangement links TRBV28 to TRBJ1-5; a possible D gene is TRBD1 (5 bases). The CDR3 has 14 amino acids. Germline lookup yields CDR1 MDHEN and CDR2 SYDVKM. The V end lost 10 bases, the J end lost 7 bases, and 20 bases lay between the germline ends.

This clone occurred a few times. The CDR3 sequence: CSGEYSNEQFF. CDR3 in DNA: TGCAGCGGGGAGTACAGCAATGAGCAGTTCTTC. The chain links TRBV29-1 to TRBJ2-1; TRBD2 is a possible D gene (5 bases). Looked up from germline, CDR1 is SQVTM and CDR2 is ANQGSEA. Trimming stripped 7 bases from V and 6 bases from J, with 10 bases between. CDR3 size: 11 residues.

The chain couples TRBV6-1 to TRBJ2-7, with TRBD1 matching 10 bases. Germline V lookup: CDR1 MNHNS, CDR2 SASEGT. This CDR3 comprises 14 residues. The trim removed 4 bases at V and 2 bases at J, leaving 2 bases unmatched. As DNA, the CDR3 is TGTGCCAGCAGTGGACAGGGGGCCCCCTACGAGCAGTACTTC. Its translation: CASSGQGAPYEQYF.

The rearrangement links TRBV30 to TRBJ1-3, with D tentatively TRBD1 (5 bases). The CDR3 totals 16 residues. The V end lost 5 bases, the J end lost 0 bases, and 17 bases lay between the germline ends. CDR1 GTSNPN and CDR2 SVGIG come from the germline V gene (reference sequence). The CDR3 here is CAWVSTARTSGNTIYF. CDR3 bases: TGTGCCTGGGTTTCGACAGCCCGAACCTCTGGAAACACCATATATTTT.

The chain carries TRBV6-5 and TRBJ2-4; weak D call: TRBD2 (6 bases). This CDR3 region has 13 residues. Germline-derived CDR1 and CDR2 are MNHEY and SVGAGI. Trimming took off 9 bases at V and 9 bases at J, with 18 bases between the two ends. The CDR3 sequence: CASHGTPGGIQYF. CDR3 in DNA: TGTGCCAGTCACGGGACTCCCGGGGGCATTCAGTACTTC.

This chain connects TRBV6-1 to TRBJ2-1, with D uncertain. CDR1 is MNHNS and CDR2 is SASEGT in the germline V gene. The CDR3 extends over 12 amino acids. Trimming removed 3 bases from V and 9 bases from J, with 9 bases in between. The CDR3 coding sequence is TGTGCCAGCAGTGACGACTCGAGTGAGCAGTTCTTC. Protein sequence: CASSDDSSEQFF.

The chain employs TRBV6-5 and TRBJ2-3; TRBD2 aligns across 8 bases. Germline-derived CDR1 and CDR2 are MNHEY and SVGAGI. This CDR3 comprises 14 residues. J lost 6 bases, V lost 6 bases, and 8 bases had no gene match. CDR3 in amino acids: CASRRTSRSDTQYF. CDR3 DNA: TGTGCCAGCAGACGGACTAGCAGGAGCGATACGCAGTATTTT.

This clone was recorded a few times. The chain carries TRBV11-2 and TRBJ2-7; a weak D match, TRBD2 (7 bases). With 4 bases removed from V and 0 bases from J, the gap between germline ends came to 22 bases. The CDR3 is 18 residues long. The germline V gene encodes CDR1 SGHAT and CDR2 FQNNGV. CDR3 region: CASSSRGAGLPNSYEQYF. Written as DNA, the CDR3 is TGTGCCAGCAGCTCTAGGGGGGCGGGACTACCCAACTCCTACGAGCAGTACTTC.

In DNA, the CDR3 is TGTGCCAGCAGCTTAGTTCTTGGCAACATTCAGTACTTC. It specifies CASSLVLGNIQYF. The chain links TRBV7-9 to TRBJ2-4; no definite D call. There are 13 residues in the CDR3. From germline, CDR1 is SEHNR and CDR2 FQNEAQ (reference sequence). The ends were cut back, 1 base at V and 7 bases at J, with 8 bases in the middle.

The rearrangement links TRBV5-1 to TRBJ2-1; no definite D call. Between the trimmed V and J ends, which lost 3 bases and 0 bases, there was a span of 10 bases. This CDR3 has 15 amino acids. Germline-derived CDR1 and CDR2 are SGHRS and YFSETQ. In DNA form, the CDR3 reads TGCGCCAGCAGCTGGAGCGAGAGCTCCTACAATGAGCAGTTCTTC. This gives the protein CASSWSESSYNEQFF.

The chain is built from TRBV4-1 and TRBJ2-1; 11 nucleotides align to TRBD2. CDR1 and CDR2 (germline): MGHRA, YSYEKL. The CDR3 is made up of 17 amino acids. With V trimmed by 2 bases and J by 0 bases, 3 bases remained unmatched. The CDR3 is CASSQYSGRASYNEQFF. As DNA, the CDR3 is TGCGCCAGCAGCCAATATAGCGGGAGGGCCTCCTACAATGAGCAGTTCTTC.